Sequencing of this TCR beta chain was carried out in a study of blood T cell repertoires in COVID-19. Looking at the study overall: The United States, Italy and Spain were the sources of the acute and convalescent COVID-19 samples. PBMCs, B-cell-depleted T cells, or T cells were the source of the cDNA or gDNA that made up the material.

Original methodology: For nucleated cells, counts were estimated from reference gene primer amplification. Using immunoSEQ multiplex PCR, the repertoire was profiled, and TCRdb retains in-frame clones only, with some absent. V and J calls and clone size are given by that table; D and trimming were obtained from the DNA. Of some 180,000 clones in the sample, about 89% were seen once. J gave up 3 bases and V 5 bases, and 8 bases lay outside the gene matches. The CDR3 runs 15 residues. Germline values: CDR1 SEHNR, CDR2 FQNEAQ (reference sequence). The clonotype was recovered from a man aged 35-49 years with acute or convalescent COVID-19. The sample consisted of peripheral blood. The chain combines TRBV7-9 with TRBJ2-5; the match to TRBD2 covers 8 bases. This CDR3 is CASSLRTSREETQYF. The DNA of the CDR3 is TGTGCCAGCAGCCTCAGGACTAGCAGAGAAGAGACCCAGTACTTC.